This section outlines one T cell receptor beta chain sequence together with its context. The antigen is undetermined. The data derive from a study of cytomegalovirus exposure and HLA in healthy donors. General study points: It is likely that the observed cluster of highly shared sequence variants was a sequencing artifact.

The CDR3 sequence is 15 residues long. The germline gives CDR1 MNHNS, CDR2 SASEGT. V was cut by 7 bases and J by 0 bases, with 15 bases left in between. The primer mix had 60 Vbeta and 13 Jbeta primers. The data were produced by immunoSEQ multiplex PCR, yet TCRdb's version contains in-frame clones alone and is incomplete. Of some 150,000 clones in the sample, around 75% were seen once. What was sequenced was PBMCs. This sequence joins TRBV6-1 and TRBJ1-1; D gene uncertain. The origin of this receptor is a young man in good health and CMV-seropositive. The chain's CDR3 is CASISPEVMNTEAFF. For the CDR3, the DNA is TGTGCCAGCATCTCGCCTGAGGTCATGAACACTGAAGCTTTCTTT.